The present entry profiles one T cell receptor beta chain with its context. At least ten counts were recorded for this clonotype. Which antigen it targets is not known. The record has no base qualities; no much larger clone is one base away. Two rounds of multiplex PCR on genomic DNA were used to amplify the TCR beta CDR3 region. In the first round of PCR, primers specific to each TRBV and TRBJ gene were used, and the primer sequences are filed in Chinese patent CN105087789A. Universal primers were used in the second PCR round. The Roche High Pure PCR Template Preparation Kit was used to extract genomic DNA from the frozen PBMCs. Libraries were sequenced paired-end with 151 bp reads on an Illumina HiSeq 3000. The original pipeline was this. CutAdapt was used to discard raw reads that did not contain the multiplex PCR primer sequences. High-quality paired reads were merged into contigs with PEAR. MiXCR assigned TRB V, D and J gene segments to each contig by aligning to reference sequences. To remove sequencing errors, CDR3 sequences were clustered according to base quality and sequence similarity. Shannon entropy, normalized by the natural log of the productive TCR sequence number, served as the measure of diversity. Clonality was computed as one minus the ratio of Shannon entropy to the natural log of the number of unique clonotypes. The Youden index of ROC curves was used to select progression-free survival cut-offs for repertoire metrics, and analyses were performed in R 3.5.3. The raw public data were reprocessed by TCRdb itself: fastp quality trimming at Q25, MiXCR clonotype calling, in-frame beta chains only. Identical CDR3 proteins give one entry, which carries the most common genes and DNA. TCRdb, rather than the study authors, made the V and J calls. This sample holds roughly 13,000 distinct CDR3 sequences; 28% were observed only once. Under 14% of the sample lies in the top ten.

This sample stems from a study of prognosis after radiotherapy for stage I lung cancer (dated by TCRdb to the early 2020s). Background on the whole study: Between early 2018 and early 2019, more than 15 stage I NSCLC patients were enrolled in Nanjing, China. Some 15 of the patients were found to have newly diagnosed primary stage I lung tumors, and roughly 5 were living with oligometastatic NSCLC after surgical resection of the primary tumor. Every patient was regarded as medically inoperable, because of comorbidities in 11 to 13 cases and refusal of surgery in 7 cases. The cohort was made up of roughly 13 men and more than five women, with a median age of around 78 years and an age range of about 50 to 84 years. On tumor histology, twelve patients had adenocarcinoma and roughly 7 had squamous cell carcinoma. Image-guided IMRT or VMAT was used to deliver SBRT in 3 to 5 fractions at a biologically effective dose of at least 100 Gy. Concurrent therapy was not administered to any patient alongside SBRT. About 20% of the 19 patients developed distant metastases after SBRT, at a median of around seven months; the other 15 showed no significant progression. This study profiled peripheral blood TCR beta repertoires from stage I NSCLC patients before and after stereotactic body radiotherapy and linked the repertoires to distant failure. For each of the 20 or so patients, one blood sample was taken before SBRT and one after, so the study sequenced approximately 38 samples in total.

Unmatched junction bases come to 8, with V trimmed by 5 bases and J by 0 bases. Including cysteine and phenylalanine, the CDR3 has 16 amino acids. CDR3 DNA only is kept here, 48 bases in frame from base 1. Based on the germline V gene (reference sequence), the CDR1 and CDR2 sequences are PRHDT and FYEKMQ. No patient had a history of other malignancies or prior chemotherapy or radiotherapy, and all had node-negative disease on CT and PET/CT. At each of two time points, 5.5 to 7 milliliters of peripheral venous blood were collected in EDTA tubes. PBMCs were isolated by Ficoll-Paque Plus density-gradient centrifugation. Right after collection, samples were kept at -80 degrees C until analysis. General conclusions and limits of the study: TRBV and TRBJ usage frequencies reportedly differed by metastasis status, in two V genes at baseline and in roughly ten V and two J genes after SBRT. None of the reported P values were adjusted for multiple comparisons. Whether the expanded TCR clones were tumor-specific was not determined. Post-SBRT Shannon entropy and its change from baseline were lower in patients who developed distant metastases; baseline Shannon entropy was not associated with metastases. The small cohort and short follow-up limited the study, so independent validation of the findings is needed. After SBRT, the count of unique TCR clones dropped from a median of roughly 9,400 beforehand to approximately 7,300 afterward (Wilcoxon paired P=0.011).

Here the chain combines TRBV13 and TRBJ2-3; TRBD2 matches 7 bases in the middle. The receptor was derived from a donor aged 50 or older with non-small cell lung cancer. The sample in question was PBMCs, obtained before or after stereotactic body radiation therapy (not recorded which). The CDR3 protein is CASSRPGLSSTDTQYF. Read as DNA, the sequence is TGTGCCAGCAGCCGCCCGGGACTAAGTAGCACAGATACGCAGTATTTT.